This T cell receptor beta chain was recorded in a study of blood T cell repertoires in COVID-19. Study-wide background: Sites across the United States, Italy and Spain contributed samples from acute and convalescent COVID-19. The cDNA or gDNA used as material had been derived from T cells, B-cell-depleted T cells, or PBMCs.

In the original analysis: Amplified reference gene primers provided the basis for estimating nucleated cell counts. The table came from immunoSEQ multiplex PCR; TCRdb's copy has only in-frame clones and leaves some out. D and trimming come from the DNA, and the V and J calls and clone size come from that table. The top ten hold almost 1.5% of the sample, which has 400,000 to 500,000 clones, roughly 90% seen once. V was clipped by 10 bases and J by 4 bases; unmatched bases: 17. CDR1 is MGHDK, CDR2 SYGVNS, per germline. The CDR3 is 17 residues long. V usage is TRBV25-1 and J usage is TRBJ1-5; 9 nucleotides agree with TRBD1. This receptor was obtained from a woman in her thirties with active or convalescent COVID-19. The sequenced sample consisted of peripheral blood. The CDR3 DNA is TGTGCCACGCCTGTGGGGACAGGGTTGAGCAAAAATCAGCCCCAGCATTTT. It specifies CATPVGTGLSKNQPQHF.